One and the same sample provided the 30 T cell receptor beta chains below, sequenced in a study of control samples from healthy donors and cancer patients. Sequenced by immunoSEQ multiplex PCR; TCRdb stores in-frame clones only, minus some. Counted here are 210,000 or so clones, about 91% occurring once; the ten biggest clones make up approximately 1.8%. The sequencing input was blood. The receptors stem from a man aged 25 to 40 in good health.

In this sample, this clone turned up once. The CDR3 coding sequence is TGTGCCAGTAGTATCGGGACCGGGTCCTACGAGCAGTACTTC. Its translation: CASSIGTGSYEQYF. V and J are TRBV19 and TRBJ2-7; perhaps D is TRBD1 or TRBD2 (5 bases each). Germline V lookup: CDR1 LNHDA, CDR2 SQIVND (reference sequence). Trimming removed 3 bases at V and 1 base at J, with 10 bases between. The CDR3 loop spans 14 amino acids.

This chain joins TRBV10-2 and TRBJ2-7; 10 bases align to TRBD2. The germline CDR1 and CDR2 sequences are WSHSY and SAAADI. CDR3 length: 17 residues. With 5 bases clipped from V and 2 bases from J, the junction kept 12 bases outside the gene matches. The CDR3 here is CASSPGLAGAATYEQYF. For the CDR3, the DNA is TGCGCCAGCAGTCCGGGCCTAGCGGGGGCCGCGACCTACGAGCAGTACTTC.

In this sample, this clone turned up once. The CDR3 DNA reads TGCGCCAGCAGTCCGGCGGGTGGATTATCGTCCTCGGCGCAGTATTTT. Amino acids: CASSPAGGLSSSAQYF. V is TRBV5-1 and J is TRBJ2-3; the D gene is possibly TRBD2 (5 bases). The CDR3 runs 16 residues. V was pared by 5 bases and J by 10 bases, with 26 bases between. Per germline, CDR1 SGHRS and CDR2 YFSETQ. Filled out from reference TRBV5-1 and TRBJ2-3, the complete variable domain reads KAGVTQTPRYLIKTRGQQVTLSCSPISGHRSVSWYQQTPGQGLQFLFEYFSETQRNKGNFPGRFSGRQFSNSRSEMNVSTLELGDSALYLCASSPAGGLSSSAQYFGPGTRLTVL.

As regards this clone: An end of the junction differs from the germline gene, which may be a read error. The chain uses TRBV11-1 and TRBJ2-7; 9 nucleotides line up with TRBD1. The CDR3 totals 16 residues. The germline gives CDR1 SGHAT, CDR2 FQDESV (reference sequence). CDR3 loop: CASTLIGTGSSYEQYF. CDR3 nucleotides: TGTGCCAGCACCTTAATCGGGACAGGGAGCTCCTACGAGCAGTACTTC.

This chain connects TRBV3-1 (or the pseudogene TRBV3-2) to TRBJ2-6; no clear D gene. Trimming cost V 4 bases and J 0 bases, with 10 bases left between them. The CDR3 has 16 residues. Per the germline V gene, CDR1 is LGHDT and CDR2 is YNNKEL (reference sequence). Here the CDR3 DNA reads TGTGCCAGCAGCCCCCCATATAGCTCTGGGGCCAACGTCCTGACTTTC. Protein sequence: CASSPPYSSGANVLTF.

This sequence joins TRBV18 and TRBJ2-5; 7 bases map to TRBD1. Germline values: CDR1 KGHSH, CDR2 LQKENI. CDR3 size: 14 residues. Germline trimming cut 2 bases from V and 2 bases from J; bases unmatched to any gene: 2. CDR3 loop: CASSPRGQQETQYF. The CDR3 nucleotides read TGTGCCAGCTCACCAAGGGGACAGCAAGAGACCCAGTACTTC.

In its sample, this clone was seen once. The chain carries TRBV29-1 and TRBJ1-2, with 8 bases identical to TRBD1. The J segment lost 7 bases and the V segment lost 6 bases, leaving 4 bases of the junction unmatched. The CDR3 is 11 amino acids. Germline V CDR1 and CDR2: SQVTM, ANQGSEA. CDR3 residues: CSVDRDIGYTF. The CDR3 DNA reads TGCAGCGTGGACAGGGATATTGGCTACACCTTC.

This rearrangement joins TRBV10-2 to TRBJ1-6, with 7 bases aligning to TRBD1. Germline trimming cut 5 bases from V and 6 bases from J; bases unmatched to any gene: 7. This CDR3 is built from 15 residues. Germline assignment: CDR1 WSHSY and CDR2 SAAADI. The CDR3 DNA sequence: TGCGCCAGCAGTTTGGGACAGCCACCTAATTCACCCCTCCACTTT. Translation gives CASSLGQPPNSPLHF.

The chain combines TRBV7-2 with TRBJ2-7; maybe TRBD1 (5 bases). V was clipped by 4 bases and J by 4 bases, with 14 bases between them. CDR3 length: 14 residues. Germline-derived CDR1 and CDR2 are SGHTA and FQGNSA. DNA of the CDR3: TGTGCCAGCAGCTCTACGACAGAGCCTTACGAGCAGTACTTC. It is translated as CASSSTTEPYEQYF. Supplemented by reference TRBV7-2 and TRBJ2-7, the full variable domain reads GAGVSQSPSNKVTEKGKDVELRCDPISGHTALYWYRQSLGQGLEFLIYFQGNSAPDKSGLPSDRFSAERTGGSVSTLTIQRTQQEDSAVYLCASSSTTEPYEQYFGPGTRLTVT.

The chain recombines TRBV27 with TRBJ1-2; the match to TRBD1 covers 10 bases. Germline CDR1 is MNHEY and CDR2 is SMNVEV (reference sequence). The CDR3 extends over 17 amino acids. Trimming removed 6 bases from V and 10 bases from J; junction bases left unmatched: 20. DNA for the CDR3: TGTGCCAGCAGAAATATGGGTATAGACCGGGACAGGGGTATCTACACCTTC. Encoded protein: CASRNMGIDRDRGIYTF.

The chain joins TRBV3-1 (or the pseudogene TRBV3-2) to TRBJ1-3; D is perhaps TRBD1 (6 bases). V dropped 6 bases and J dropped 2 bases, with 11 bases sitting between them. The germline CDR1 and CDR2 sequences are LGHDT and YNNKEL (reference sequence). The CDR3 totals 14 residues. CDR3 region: CASRGTGPGNTIYF. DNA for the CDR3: TGTGCCAGCAGGGGTACAGGGCCTGGAAACACCATATATTTT.

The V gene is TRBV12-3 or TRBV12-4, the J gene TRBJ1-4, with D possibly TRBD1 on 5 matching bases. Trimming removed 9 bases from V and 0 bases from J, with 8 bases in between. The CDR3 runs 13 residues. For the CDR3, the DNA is TGTGCCAGTCACAGGTCAACTAATGAAAAACTGTTTTTT. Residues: CASHRSTNEKLFF.

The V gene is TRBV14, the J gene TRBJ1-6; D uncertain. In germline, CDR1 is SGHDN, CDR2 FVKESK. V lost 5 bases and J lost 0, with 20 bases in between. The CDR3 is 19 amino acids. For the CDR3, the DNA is TGTGCCAGCAGCGCCTCGGTCCTTTCACCTAGCTCCTATAATTCACCCCTCCACTTT. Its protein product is CASSASVLSPSSYNSPLHF. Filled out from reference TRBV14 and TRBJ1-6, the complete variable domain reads EAGVTQFPSHSVIEKGQTVTLRCDPISGHDNLYWYRRVMGKEIKFLLHFVKESKQDESGMPNNRFLAERTGGTYSTLKVQPAELEDSGVYFCASSASVLSPSSYNSPLHFGNGTRLTVT.

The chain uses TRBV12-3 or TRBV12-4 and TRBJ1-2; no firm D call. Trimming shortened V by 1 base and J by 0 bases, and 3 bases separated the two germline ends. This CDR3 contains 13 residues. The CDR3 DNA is TGTGCCAGCAGTTTAGGAGCTAACTATGGCTACACCTTC. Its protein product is CASSLGANYGYTF.

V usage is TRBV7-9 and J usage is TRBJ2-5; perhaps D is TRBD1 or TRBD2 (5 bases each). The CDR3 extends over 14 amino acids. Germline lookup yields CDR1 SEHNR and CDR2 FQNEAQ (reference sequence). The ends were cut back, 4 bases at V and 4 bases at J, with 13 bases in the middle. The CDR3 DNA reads TGTGCCAGCAGCTCTAGCCAAAGGGGAGAGACCCAGTACTTC. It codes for CASSSSQRGETQYF.

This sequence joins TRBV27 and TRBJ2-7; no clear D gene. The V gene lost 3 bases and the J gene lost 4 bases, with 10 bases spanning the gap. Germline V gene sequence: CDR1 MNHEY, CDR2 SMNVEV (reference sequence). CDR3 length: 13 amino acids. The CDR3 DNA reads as TGTGCCAGCAGTTTTAGGCGACGGTACGAGCAGTACTTC. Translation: CASSFRRRYEQYF.

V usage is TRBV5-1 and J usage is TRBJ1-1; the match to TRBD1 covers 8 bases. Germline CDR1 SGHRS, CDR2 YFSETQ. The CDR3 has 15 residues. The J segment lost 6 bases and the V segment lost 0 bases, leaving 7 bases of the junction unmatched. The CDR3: CASSLEGRGRAEAFF. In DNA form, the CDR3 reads TGCGCCAGCAGCTTGGAGGGCAGGGGGCGGGCTGAAGCTTTCTTT. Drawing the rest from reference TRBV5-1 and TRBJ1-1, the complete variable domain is KAGVTQTPRYLIKTRGQQVTLSCSPISGHRSVSWYQQTPGQGLQFLFEYFSETQRNKGNFPGRFSGRQFSNSRSEMNVSTLELGDSALYLCASSLEGRGRAEAFFGQGTRLTVV.

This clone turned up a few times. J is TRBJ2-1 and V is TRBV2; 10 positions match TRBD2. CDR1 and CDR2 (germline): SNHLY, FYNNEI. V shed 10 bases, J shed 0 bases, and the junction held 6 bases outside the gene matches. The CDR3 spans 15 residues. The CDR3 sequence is CAKTRTSGSYNEQFF. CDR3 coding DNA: TGTGCCAAAACACGGACTAGCGGCTCCTACAATGAGCAGTTCTTC.

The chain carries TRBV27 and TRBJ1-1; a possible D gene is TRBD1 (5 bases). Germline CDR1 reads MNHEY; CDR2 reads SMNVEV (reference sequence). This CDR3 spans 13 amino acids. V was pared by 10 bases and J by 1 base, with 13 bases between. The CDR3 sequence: CATWRDGNTEAFF. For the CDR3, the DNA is TGTGCCACCTGGCGGGACGGGAACACTGAAGCTTTCTTT.

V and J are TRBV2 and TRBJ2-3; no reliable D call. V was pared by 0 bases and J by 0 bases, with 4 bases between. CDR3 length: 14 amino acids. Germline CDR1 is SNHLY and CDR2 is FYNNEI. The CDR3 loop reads CASSEASSTDTQYF. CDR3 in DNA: TGTGCCAGCAGTGAAGCGTCAAGCACAGATACGCAGTATTTT.

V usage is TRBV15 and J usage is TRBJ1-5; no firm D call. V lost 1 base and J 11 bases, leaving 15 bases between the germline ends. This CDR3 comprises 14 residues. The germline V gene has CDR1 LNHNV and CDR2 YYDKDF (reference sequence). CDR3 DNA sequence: TGTGCCACCAGCAGAGCGACCTCAGGAGGGTCCCAGCATTTT. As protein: CATSRATSGGSQHF.

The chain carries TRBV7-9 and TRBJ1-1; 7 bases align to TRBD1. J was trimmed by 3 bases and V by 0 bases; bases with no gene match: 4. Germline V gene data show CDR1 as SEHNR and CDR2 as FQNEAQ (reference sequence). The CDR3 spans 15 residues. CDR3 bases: TGTGCCAGCAGCTTAGCACAGGGGAGGGACACTGAAGCTTTCTTT. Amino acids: CASSLAQGRDTEAFF.

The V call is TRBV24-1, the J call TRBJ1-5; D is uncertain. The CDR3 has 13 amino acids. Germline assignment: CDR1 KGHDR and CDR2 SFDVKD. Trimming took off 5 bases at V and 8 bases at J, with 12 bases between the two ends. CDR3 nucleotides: TGTGCCACCAGTGGAGGAGGGTTTGAGCCCCAGCATTTT. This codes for CATSGGGFEPQHF.

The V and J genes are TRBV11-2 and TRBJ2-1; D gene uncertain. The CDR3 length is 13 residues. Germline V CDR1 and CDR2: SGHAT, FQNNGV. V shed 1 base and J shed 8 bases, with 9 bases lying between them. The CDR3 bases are TGTGCCAGCAGCTTAGGGCTTCTATATGAGCAGTTCTTC. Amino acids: CASSLGLLYEQFF.

For the CDR3, the DNA is TGCGCCAGCAGCCCCAGAGGGACAGGGGGCGCAGATACGCAGTATTTT. Protein product: CASSPRGTGGADTQYF. The genes are TRBV5-1 and TRBJ2-3, with TRBD1 matching over 12 bases. V lost 4 bases and J lost 4; bases outside the gene matches: 7. The CDR3 is 16 residues long. The germline gives CDR1 SGHRS, CDR2 YFSETQ.

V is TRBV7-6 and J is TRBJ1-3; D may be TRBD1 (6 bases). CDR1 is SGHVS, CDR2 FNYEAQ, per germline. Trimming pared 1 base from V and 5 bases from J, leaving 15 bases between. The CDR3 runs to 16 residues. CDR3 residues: CASSLGQGRERNTIYF. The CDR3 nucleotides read TGTGCCAGCAGCTTAGGGCAGGGGAGAGAAAGAAACACCATATATTTT. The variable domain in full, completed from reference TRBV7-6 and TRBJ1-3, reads GAGVSQSPRYKVTKRGQDVALRCDPISGHVSLYWYRQALGQGPEFLTYFNYEAQQDKSGLPNDRFSAERPEGSISTLTIQRTEQRDSAMYRCASSLGQGRERNTIYFGEGSWLTVV.

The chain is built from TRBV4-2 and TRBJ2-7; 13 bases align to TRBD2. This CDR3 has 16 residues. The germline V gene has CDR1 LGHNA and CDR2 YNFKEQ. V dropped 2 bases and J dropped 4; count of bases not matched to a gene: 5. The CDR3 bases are TGTGCCAGCAGCCAAACCACTAGCGGGGGGGCTTACGAGCAGTACTTC. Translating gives CASSQTTSGGAYEQYF.

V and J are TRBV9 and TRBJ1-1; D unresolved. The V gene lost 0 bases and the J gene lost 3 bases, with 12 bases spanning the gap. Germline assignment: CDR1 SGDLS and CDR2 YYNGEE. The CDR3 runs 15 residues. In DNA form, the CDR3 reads TGTGCCAGCAGCGTAGCTTCAATGGGTGACACTGAAGCTTTCTTT. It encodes CASSVASMGDTEAFF.

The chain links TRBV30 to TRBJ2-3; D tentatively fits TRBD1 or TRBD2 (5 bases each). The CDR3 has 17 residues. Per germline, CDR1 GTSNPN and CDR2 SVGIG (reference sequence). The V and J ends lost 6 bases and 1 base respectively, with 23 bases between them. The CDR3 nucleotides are TGTGCCTGTTCTCCACCCGTCCCGGGGCTTGGCACAGATACGCAGTATTTT. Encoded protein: CACSPPVPGLGTDTQYF.

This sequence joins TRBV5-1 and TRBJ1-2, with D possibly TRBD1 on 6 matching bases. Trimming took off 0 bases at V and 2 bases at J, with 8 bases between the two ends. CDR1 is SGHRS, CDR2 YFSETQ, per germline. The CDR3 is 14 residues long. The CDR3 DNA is TGCGCCAGCAGCTTGGAGGGGGGAAACTATGGCTACACCTTC. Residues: CASSLEGGNYGYTF.